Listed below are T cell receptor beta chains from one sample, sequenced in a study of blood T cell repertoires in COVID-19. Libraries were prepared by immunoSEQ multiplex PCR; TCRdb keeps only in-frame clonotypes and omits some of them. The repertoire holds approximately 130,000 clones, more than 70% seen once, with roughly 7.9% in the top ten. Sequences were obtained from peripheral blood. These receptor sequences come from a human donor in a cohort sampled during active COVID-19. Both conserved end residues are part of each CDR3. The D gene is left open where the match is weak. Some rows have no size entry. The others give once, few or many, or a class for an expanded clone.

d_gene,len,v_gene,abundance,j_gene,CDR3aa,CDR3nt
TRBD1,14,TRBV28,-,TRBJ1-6,CASRQGGRNSPLHF,TGTGCCAGCAGACAGGGGGGGAGAAATTCACCCCTCCACTTT
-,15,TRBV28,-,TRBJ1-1,CASRTTGTQNTEAFF,TGTGCCAGCAGAACAACCGGGACACAGAACACTGAAGCTTTCTTT
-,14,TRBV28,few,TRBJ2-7,CASSAPSLPREQYF,TGTGCCAGCAGTGCGCCGTCACTCCCTCGGGAGCAGTACTTC
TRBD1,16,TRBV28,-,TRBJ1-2,CASSPGQGRFRNGYTF,TGTGCCAGCAGTCCAGGACAGGGAAGATTCCGCAATGGCTACACCTTC
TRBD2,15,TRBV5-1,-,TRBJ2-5,CASSISGRALETQYF,TGCGCCAGCAGCATTAGCGGGAGGGCCCTAGAGACCCAGTACTTC
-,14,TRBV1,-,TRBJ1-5,CTSNGREGNQPQHF,TGCACCAGCAACGGACGGGAGGGCAATCAGCCCCAGCATTTT
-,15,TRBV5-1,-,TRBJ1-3,CASSLEAISGNTIYF,TGCGCCAGCAGCTTGGAAGCTATCTCTGGAAACACCATATATTTT
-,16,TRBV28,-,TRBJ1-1,CASSLQDSQRDTEAFF,TGTGCCAGCAGTTTACAGGACAGTCAGAGGGACACTGAAGCTTTCTTT
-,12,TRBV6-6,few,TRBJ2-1,CASSFGGTQQFF,TGTGCCAGCAGTTTTGGGGGGACCCAGCAGTTCTTC
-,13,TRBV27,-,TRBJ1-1,CASSFSGNTEAFF,TGTGCCAGCAGTTTTTCGGGGAACACTGAAGCTTTCTTT
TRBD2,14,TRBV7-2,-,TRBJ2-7,CASRPTSGGGKQYF,TGTGCCAGCAGGCCTACTAGCGGGGGGGGTAAGCAGTACTTC
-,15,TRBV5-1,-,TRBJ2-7,CASSWSAGRLSEQYF,TGCGCCAGCAGCTGGTCGGCAGGGAGGTTGAGCGAGCAGTACTTC
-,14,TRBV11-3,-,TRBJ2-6,CASSFEGGANVLTF,TGTGCCAGCAGCTTTGAGGGTGGGGCCAACGTCCTGACTTTC
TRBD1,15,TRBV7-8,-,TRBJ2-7,CASSTSRTGGYEQYF,TGTGCCAGCAGCACATCGCGGACAGGGGGCTACGAGCAGTACTTC
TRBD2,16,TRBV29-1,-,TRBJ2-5,CSVELLAGGNFGTQYF,TGCAGCGTTGAATTACTAGCGGGGGGTAACTTCGGGACCCAGTACTTC
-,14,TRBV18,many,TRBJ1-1,CASSPPARNKEAFF,TGTGCCAGCTCACCACCGGCGCGGAACAAAGAAGCTTTCTTT
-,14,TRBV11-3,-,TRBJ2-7,CASSGSGVPWEQYF,TGTGCCAGCAGCGGTAGCGGCGTCCCCTGGGAGCAGTACTTC
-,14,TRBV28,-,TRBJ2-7,CASHQAESSYEQYF,TGTGCCTCCCACCAAGCGGAGAGCTCCTACGAGCAGTACTTC
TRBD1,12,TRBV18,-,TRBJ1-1,CASSPPGTDAFF,TGTGCCAGCTCACCACCTGGGACAGACGCTTTCTTT
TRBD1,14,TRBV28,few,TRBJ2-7,CASSPGTGGYEQYF,TGTGCCAGCAGCCCCGGGACAGGGGGCTACGAGCAGTACTTC
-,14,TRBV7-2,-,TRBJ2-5,CASSLVQFQETQYF,TGTGCCAGCAGCTTAGTGCAGTTCCAAGAGACCCAGTACTTC